These 25 T cell receptor beta chains were all obtained from the same sample, sequenced in a study of tumor-infiltrating lymphocytes in primary liver carcinoma (dated by TCRdb to 2015 to 2018). Without any cell sorting, total RNA and DNA were co-extracted from about 20-30 mg of bulk tissue using the AllPrep DNA/RNA mini kit. Sequencing was performed on an Illumina HiSeq 2500. A constant-region primer and ProtoScript II reverse transcriptase were used to reverse-transcribe TCRbeta-specific cDNA from approximately 500 ng total RNA. Three nested multiplex PCR rounds, following a slightly modified ARM-PCR procedure, were used to build the TCRbeta libraries. The first two PCR rounds used multiplex TRBV1-TRBV30 forward primers with a Cbeta reverse primer, each for about 11 cycles. TCRdb applied fastp at Q25 and MiXCR to the public reads, then kept only in-frame beta chains. Here each entry gathers all rows of one CDR3 protein and keeps the most common genes and DNA. This sample holds about 99,000 distinct CDR3 sequences; around three quarters were observed only once. Clones ranked in the top ten supply over 9.5% of the sample.

Sequenced: liver tumor tissue from sampling region 5. The cell subset or site tag for this specimen amounts to: tumor region T5, tumor centre. Receptors originate from an older woman with primary liver carcinoma and hepatitis B virus infection.

Many counts were recorded for this clonotype. This sequence joins TRBV6-5 and TRBJ2-7; 7 bases line up with TRBD2. Germline assignment: CDR1 MNHEY and CDR2 SVGAGI. The CDR3 has 16 residues. Germline trimming cut 4 bases from V and 3 bases from J; bases unmatched to any gene: 12. CDR3 bases: TGTGCCAGCAGTTCCGGGGCGGGAGATAGGGGCTACGAGCAGTACTTC. Its translation: CASSSGAGDRGYEQYF.

Note on this clonotype: The junction departs from germline at one end; a sequencing error may be responsible. The chain couples TRBV11-2 to TRBJ2-2; D is possibly TRBD2 (5 bases). There are 16 residues in the CDR3. Germline V gene sequence: CDR1 SGHAT, CDR2 FQNNGV. The CDR3 DNA reads as TGTGCCAGCAATGACGGACGCAACACGAACACCGGGGAGCCGTTTTTT. This codes for CASNDGRNTNTGEPFF. Drawing the rest from reference TRBV11-2 and TRBJ2-2, the complete variable domain is EAGVAQSPRYKIIEKRQSVAFWCNPISGHATLYWYQQILGQGPKLLIQFQNNGVVDDSQLPKDRFSAERLKGVDSTLKIQPAKLEDSAVYLCASNDGRNTNTGEPFFGEGSRLTVL.

For this clonotype: With a much larger clone just one base away, this may be a read error. The chain couples TRBV7-9 to TRBJ2-3; 8 nucleotides agree with TRBD1. Germline loops: CDR1 SEHNR, CDR2 FQNEAQ (reference sequence). The CDR3 length is 15 residues. The J segment lost 3 bases and the V segment lost 4 bases, leaving 6 bases of the junction unmatched. CDR3 DNA sequence: TGTGCCAGCAGCTATGGACAGGGTGGAACAGATACGCAGTATTTT. Amino acids: CASSYGQGGTDTQYF.

About this clonotype: This may stem from a read error, because a much larger clone lies one nucleotide away. The genes are TRBV7-9 and TRBJ1-1; TRBD1 might be the D (5 bases). Deletions cut 2 bases from V and 4 bases from J, with 17 bases between. This CDR3 is built from 16 residues. The germline V gene encodes CDR1 SEHNR and CDR2 FQNEAQ (reference sequence). For the CDR3, the DNA is TGTGCCAGCAGCTTATCTCAAGACAGCCTAAGCACTGAAGCTTTCTTT. Its translation: CASSLSQDSLSTEAFF.

The J gene is TRBJ2-2, the V gene TRBV5-1; the D gene is possibly TRBD2 (6 bases). The CDR3 covers 15 residues. V lost 9 bases, J lost 4 bases, and 19 bases lay in between. In germline, CDR1 is SGHRS, CDR2 YFSETQ. Here the CDR3 DNA reads TGCGCCAACAGAGAGAAGGACTATGGCACCGGGGAGCTGTTTTTT. Translating it yields CANREKDYGTGELFF.

As concerns this clonotype: The junction and the germline gene differ at one end; a read error may be behind it. The rearrangement uses TRBV6-5 and TRBJ1-1; D not resolved. This CDR3 comprises 13 residues. Germline V CDR1 and CDR2: MNHEY, SVGAGI. For the CDR3, the DNA is TGTGCCAGTAGTTGGAGACCGGGAACCGAAGCTTTCTTT. Residues: CASSWRPGTEAFF.

Concerning this clonotype: Likely a read error: the CDR3 ends without its conserved phenylalanine or tryptophan. The V gene is TRBV12-3 or TRBV12-4, the J gene TRBJ1-1; possible D gene TRBD1, 5 bases. CDR3 length equals 13 residues. CDR3 bases: TGTGCCAGCAGGGGACCCGGTGACACCGAAGCTTTCTCT. It encodes CASRGPGDTEAFS.

In the case of this clonotype: Its ends do not fully match the called genes, so a read error is possible. The V and J genes are TRBV6-5 and TRBJ2-6; tentatively, D is TRBD1 or TRBD2 (5 bases each). CDR3 length: 15 residues. Germline V gene data show CDR1 as MNHEY and CDR2 as SVGAGI. CDR3 region: CATSLGVSGANALTF. DNA for the CDR3: TGTGCCACTAGCCTCGGGGTTTCTGGGGCCAACGCCCTGACTTTC.

Remarks on this clonotype: A much larger clone lies one base from this, so it may be a read error. The V and J genes are TRBV7-8 and TRBJ1-2; TRBD1 might be the D (6 bases). Germline assignment: CDR1 SGHVS and CDR2 FQNEAQ. CDR3 length: 14 amino acids. Trimming cost V 6 bases and J 7 bases, with 18 bases left between them. As DNA, the CDR3 is TGTGCCAGCAGGGCACAACAGGGCCCCTGTGGCTACACCTTC. This codes for CASRAQQGPCGYTF.

To note about this clonotype: Sequence at one end of the junction differs from germline and may be a read error. The V and J genes are TRBV11-2 and TRBJ2-1, with TRBD2 matching 8 bases. Germline V gene data show CDR1 as SGHAT and CDR2 as FQNNGV. The CDR3 covers 15 residues. The CDR3 DNA reads as TGTGCCAGGAGCTGGGCTAGCGGGTTTAACAATGAACAGTTTTTC. Protein sequence: CARSWASGFNNEQFF.

The chain employs TRBV12-3 or TRBV12-4 and TRBJ2-6; D is possibly TRBD1 (7 bases). This CDR3 region has 16 residues. The V end lost 0 bases, the J end lost 10 bases, and 16 bases lay between the germline ends. Here the CDR3 DNA reads TGTGCCAGCAGTTTAGCGACAGGGACTGGGTCGAACGTCCTGACTTTC. Translating it yields CASSLATGTGSNVLTF.

The chain carries TRBV5-1 and TRBJ1-3, with TRBD1 as a possible D gene (6 bases). Germline V gene sequence: CDR1 SGHRS, CDR2 YFSETQ. The CDR3 consists of 14 residues. The CDR3 region has the DNA TGCACCGGCAGCTTGACAGGTGCTGGAAACACCATATATTTT. Protein sequence: CTGSLTGAGNTIYF.

The sample holds one count of this clonotype. At one boundary the junction diverges from the germline segment, which might be a read error. This sequence joins TRBV11-2 and TRBJ2-7; TRBD2 agrees at 11 bases. This CDR3 is 15 amino acids long. The V gene's germline CDR1 is SGHAT and CDR2 FQNNGV. The DNA of the CDR3 is TGTACCAGTAGCTTAGAGGGTAGCGGGAGGGCCGAGCAGTACTTC. Protein product: CTSSLEGSGRAEQYF.

Remarks on this clonotype: A read error may be the cause here, since a much bigger clone is one base away. The chain uses TRBV5-4 and TRBJ2-3; unclear D gene. Trimming pared 5 bases from V and 1 base from J, leaving 20 bases between. Germline V lookup: CDR1 SGHNT, CDR2 YYREEE (reference sequence). The CDR3 covers 17 residues. The CDR3 nucleotides read TGTGCCAGCAGGGGGTCTACCCAGTCCGCCTGCACAGATACGCAGTATTTT. Translation: CASRGSTQSACTDTQYF.

In regard to this clonotype: Because it lacks the conserved phenylalanine or tryptophan at the end, this CDR3 is likely a read error. The DNA is omitted, as the CDR3 cannot be located on it reliably, and the CDR3 follows TCRdb's listing. This chain connects TRBV6-5 to TRBJ1-2; TRBD1, the table's D call, lacks a check against the DNA. The CDR3 contains 14 residues when both ends are counted. The germline gives CDR1 MNHEY, CDR2 SVGAGI. The CDR3 loop reads CASSYNTGEYGYII.

This clonotype was detected ten times or more. This chain links TRBV28 with TRBJ1-1; D is unresolved. V lost 7 bases to trimming and J lost 7 bases, with 13 bases between them. This CDR3 spans 12 amino acids. The germline V gene encodes CDR1 MDHEN and CDR2 SYDVKM. The CDR3 spells CASTSNSREAFF. The CDR3 DNA is TGTGCCAGCACCTCAAATAGCCGTGAAGCTTTCTTT. The full variable domain, rest sourced from reference TRBV28 and TRBJ1-1, is DVKVTQSSRYLVKRTGEKVFLECVQDMDHENMFWYRQDPGLGLRLIYFSYDVKMKEKGDIPEGYSVSREKKERFSLILESASTNQTSMYLCASTSNSREAFFGQGTRLTVV.

This clonotype was recorded at least ten times. This chain connects TRBV5-4 to TRBJ1-2, with D hard to call. The CDR3 is 16 residues long. The V end lost 0 bases, the J end lost 2 bases, and 14 bases lay between the germline ends. The germline gives CDR1 SGHNT, CDR2 YYREEE (reference sequence). CDR3 amino acids: CASSLAITRANYGYTF. The CDR3 DNA is TGTGCCAGCAGCTTGGCCATAACACGAGCAAACTATGGCTACACCTTC.

The J gene is TRBJ2-7, the V gene TRBV11-2; 8 bases agree with TRBD1. CDR3 length: 14 residues. Germline CDR1 reads SGHAT; CDR2 reads FQNNGV. J lost 7 bases, V lost 1 base, and 6 bases had no gene match. The CDR3 spells CASSLVAGQGEQYF. The DNA of the CDR3 is TGTGCCAGCAGCTTAGTAGCAGGACAGGGTGAGCAGTACTTC.

Notes on this clonotype: At one of its ends the junction is not consistent with the germline gene, which may arise from a read error. The chain has TRBV6-5 and TRBJ1-2, with 11 bases lining up with TRBD1. The germline V gene encodes CDR1 MNHEY and CDR2 SVGAGI. The CDR3 contains 13 residues. CDR3 bases: TGCGCCAGCAGAGCGGACAGGGGGCTTGGCTACACCTTC. It is translated as CASRADRGLGYTF.

Points on this clonotype: One end of the junction is discordant with germline, which a read error may explain. CDR3 nucleotides: TGCGCCAGCAGTGTTAACAGGCTGGGGGTGCAGCTCTTC. This codes for CASSVNRLGVQLF. The chain is built from TRBV10-1 and TRBJ2-1, with D possibly called TRBD1 or TRBD2 (5 bases each). The germline CDR1 and CDR2 sequences are WNHNN and SYGVQD (reference sequence). There are 13 residues in the CDR3.

In the case of this clonotype: This sequence may be a read error, since a much larger clone differs from it by one base. V gene TRBV30 combines with J gene TRBJ1-5; D unresolved. The CDR3 loop spans 13 amino acids. Germline CDR1 reads GTSNPN; CDR2 reads SVGIG (reference sequence). The CDR3 DNA follows: TGTGCCTGGGCTACGGACTACAATCAGCCCCGGCATTTT. Its translation is CAWATDYNQPRHF.

Remarks on this clonotype: The junction departs from the called germline gene at one end, perhaps through a read error. The chain links TRBV11-2 to TRBJ2-2, with D perhaps TRBD2 (6 bases). Germline CDR1 reads SGHAT; CDR2 reads FQNNGV. The CDR3 runs 17 residues. DNA of the CDR3: TGCGCCAGCAGGTTATCCCTGTGGGGGGCGAACACCGGGGAGCTGTTTTTT. Translation gives CASRLSLWGANTGELFF.

This clonotype was detected ten times or more. This chain uses TRBV12-3 or TRBV12-4 with TRBJ1-1; a weak D match, TRBD1 (6 bases). V dropped 6 bases and J dropped 5 bases, with 16 bases sitting between them. CDR3 size: 14 residues. In DNA, the CDR3 is TGTGCCAGCAGCACAACAGGGATAAATACTGAAGCTTTCTTT. Amino acid sequence: CASSTTGINTEAFF.

As to this clonotype: This likely comes from a read error, as the CDR3 has no conserved phenylalanine or tryptophan at its end. CDR3 sequence: CRVALGTSGYEQYS. DNA for the CDR3: TGCAGGGTCGCCCTTGGGACTAGCGGCTACGAGCAGTACTCC. The genes are TRBV29-1 and TRBJ2-7; 11 bases align to TRBD2. Germline loops: CDR1 SQVTM, CDR2 ANQGSEA. The CDR3 contains 14 residues.

Notes on this clonotype: At one of its ends the junction is not consistent with the germline gene, which may arise from a read error. This chain joins TRBV11-2 and TRBJ2-3; D is uncertain. Per the germline V gene, CDR1 is SGHAT and CDR2 is FQNNGV. The CDR3 totals 13 residues. The CDR3 nucleotides are TGTGTCAGCAGCTTAGCTCGAGGAGACACGCAGTTTTTT. Translating gives CVSSLARGDTQFF.